One sample yielded the 28 T cell receptor beta chains listed below, sequenced in a study of cytomegalovirus exposure and HLA in healthy donors. The PCR was carried out with 60 Vbeta primers and 13 Jbeta primers. The data were produced by immunoSEQ multiplex PCR, yet TCRdb's version contains in-frame clones alone and is incomplete. This sample yields 150,000 to 200,000 clones, of which 79% are seen a single time; less than 2.5% belongs to the top ten. Sequencing was performed on PBMCs. The receptors come from a woman in her forties or fifties in good health and CMV-seronegative.

The gene calls are TRBV19 and TRBJ1-1; TRBD1 agrees at 9 bases. CDR1 is LNHDA and CDR2 is SQIVND in the germline V gene (reference sequence). V was pared by 5 bases and J by 4 bases, with 2 bases of the junction left unmatched. This CDR3 has 13 residues. CDR3 DNA: TGTGCCAGTAGTGAGACAGGGGGCACTGAAGCTTTCTTT. This codes for CASSETGGTEAFF.

The chain joins TRBV7-3 to TRBJ1-1; 7 bases agree with TRBD1. The CDR3 covers 15 residues. Germline V gene sequence: CDR1 SGHTA, CDR2 FQGTGA. J lost 1 base, V lost 5 bases, and 7 bases had no gene match. The CDR3 DNA is TGTGCCAGCAGCCCGGTTGGACAGGCGAACACTGAAGCTTTCTTT. Protein: CASSPVGQANTEAFF.

The chain links TRBV7-2 to TRBJ2-7; TRBD1 might be the D (5 bases). Trimming removed 1 base from V and 7 bases from J, with 8 bases in between. There are 12 residues in the CDR3. CDR1 and CDR2 from the germline V gene are SGHTA and FQGNSA. For the CDR3, the DNA is TGTGCCAGCAGCTTAGACAGACAGGAGCAGTACTTC. As protein: CASSLDRQEQYF.

The gene calls are TRBV28 and TRBJ1-1; D not certain. Trimming took off 2 bases at V and 1 base at J, with 11 bases between the two ends. The CDR3 contains 15 residues. Looked up from germline, CDR1 is MDHEN and CDR2 is SYDVKM. The DNA of the CDR3 is TGTGCCAGCAGTTTAAGATCCGGGAGGAACACTGAAGCTTTCTTT. This codes for CASSLRSGRNTEAFF.

V gene TRBV15 combines with J gene TRBJ1-1, with no clear D. The germline CDR1 and CDR2 sequences are LNHNV and YYDKDF (reference sequence). The CDR3 has 13 residues. The germline V and J ends were trimmed by 1 base and 2 bases, with 5 bases remaining between them. In DNA, the CDR3 is TGTGCCACCAGCAGAGGACTCAACACTGAAGCTTTCTTT. Translated: CATSRGLNTEAFF.

This chain connects TRBV19 to TRBJ2-2; 10 bases are shared with TRBD2. Looked up from germline, CDR1 is LNHDA and CDR2 is SQIVND (reference sequence). This CDR3 has 16 amino acids. V was clipped by 5 bases and J by 6 bases; unmatched bases: 9. CDR3 residues: CASSPSGGARPGELFF. CDR3 DNA: TGTGCCAGTAGTCCCAGCGGGGGGGCCAGACCCGGGGAGCTGTTTTTT. Full variable domain (missing parts from reference TRBV19 and TRBJ2-2): DGGITQSPKYLFRKEGQNVTLSCEQNLNHDAMYWYRQDPGQGLRLIYYSQIVNDFQKGDIAEGYSVSREKKESFPLTVTSAQKNPTAFYLCASSPSGGARPGELFFGEGSRLTVL.

The chain employs TRBV30 and TRBJ1-1; 11 bases are a match to TRBD1. The germline CDR1 and CDR2 sequences are GTSNPN and SVGIG (reference sequence). V dropped 4 bases and J dropped 4; count of bases not matched to a gene: 8. There are 15 residues in the CDR3. CDR3 region: CAWTTGQGAVTEAFF. CDR3 DNA: TGTGCCTGGACTACCGGACAGGGGGCCGTCACTGAAGCTTTCTTT.

CDR3 loop: CATSRGSREAEAFF. CDR3 coding DNA: TGTGCCACCAGCCGAGGCTCGAGGGAGGCTGAAGCTTTCTTT. The rearrangement uses TRBV15 and TRBJ1-1; D is undetermined. Germline V CDR1 and CDR2: LNHNV, YYDKDF (reference sequence). Trimming pared 5 bases from V and 6 bases from J, leaving 16 bases between. The CDR3 spans 14 residues. Combining the CDR3 with reference TRBV15 and TRBJ1-1 gives the whole variable domain DAMVIQNPRYQVTQFGKPVTLSCSQTLNHNVMYWYQQKSSQAPKLLFHYYDKDFNNEADTPDNFQSRRPNTSFCFLDIRSPGLGDTAMYLCATSRGSREAEAFFGQGTRLTVV.

This clone was counted a single time. The V call is TRBV19, the J call TRBJ1-4; 10 bases align to TRBD1. V was clipped by 3 bases and J by 13 bases; unmatched bases: 5. Germline CDR1 LNHDA, CDR2 SQIVND (reference sequence). The CDR3 sequence is 13 residues long. CDR3 protein: CASSMGQGTRLFF. The DNA of the CDR3 is TGTGCCAGTAGTATGGGACAGGGGACTCGACTGTTTTTT.

This clone was seen a few times. The V gene is TRBV28, the J gene TRBJ1-2; TRBD1 aligns across 11 bases. The CDR3 has 14 amino acids. Trimming at V came to 6 bases and at J to 7 bases, leaving 7 bases not matched to a gene. Germline V CDR1 and CDR2: MDHEN, SYDVKM. CDR3 loop: CASRLGTGGIGYTF. CDR3 nucleotide sequence: TGTGCCAGCAGACTGGGGACAGGGGGAATTGGCTACACCTTC.

The CDR3 loop is CASSFDRVKYEQYF. The CDR3 DNA reads as TGTGCCAGCAGCTTTGACAGGGTGAAATACGAGCAGTACTTC. The chain links TRBV7-2 to TRBJ2-7; 7 nucleotides match TRBD1. The CDR3 runs to 14 residues. Looked up from germline, CDR1 is SGHTA and CDR2 is FQGNSA. V lost 3 bases, J lost 4 bases, and 6 bases stayed unmatched.

CDR3 loop: CASSQTQNTEAFF. CDR3 in DNA: TGTGCCAGCAGCCAGACTCAGAACACTGAAGCTTTCTTT. V is TRBV7-2 and J is TRBJ1-1; D unclear. This CDR3 region has 13 residues. Germline V CDR1 and CDR2: SGHTA, FQGNSA. V was clipped by 5 bases and J by 1 base, with 8 bases between them.

This clone was seen more than once but under ten times. This chain joins TRBV6-5 and TRBJ2-2; possible D gene TRBD1, 6 bases. Trimming took off 4 bases at V and 4 bases at J, with 13 bases between the two ends. Germline CDR1 is MNHEY and CDR2 is SVGAGI. This CDR3 is 15 amino acids long. The CDR3 is CASSLRQAATGELFF. DNA of the CDR3: TGTGCCAGCAGTTTACGACAGGCGGCCACCGGGGAGCTGTTTTTT.

CDR3 sequence reads: CASRPSIAGNTIYF. CDR3 coding DNA: TGTGCCAGCAGACCCTCCATAGCCGGAAACACCATATATTTT. The chain is built from TRBV6-1 and TRBJ1-3; no firm D call. The CDR3 extends over 14 amino acids. V lost 6 bases and J lost 4, with 13 bases in between. Germline CDR1 reads MNHNS; CDR2 reads SASEGT.

V gene TRBV5-8 combines with J gene TRBJ2-1; possible D gene TRBD1, 6 bases. The CDR3 is 15 residues long. Germline V gene sequence: CDR1 SGHTS, CDR2 YDEGEE. V shed 3 bases and J shed 5 bases, with 15 bases lying between them. CDR3 sequence reads: CASSSQGITHNEQFF. For the CDR3, the DNA is TGTGCCAGCAGCTCCCAGGGGATCACACACAATGAGCAGTTCTTC.

This rearrangement joins TRBV6-5 to TRBJ2-7; unclear D gene. The CDR3 is 13 residues long. Trimming removed 0 bases from V and 3 bases from J, with 6 bases in between. Germline loops: CDR1 MNHEY, CDR2 SVGAGI. The CDR3 coding sequence is TGTGCCAGCAGTTACTCCACGCGCTACGAGCAGTACTTC. It specifies CASSYSTRYEQYF.

V is TRBV10-3 and J is TRBJ2-1; TRBD1 matches at 7 bases. Germline V CDR1 and CDR2: ENHRY, SYGVKD. The CDR3 is 12 residues long. J gave up 15 bases and V 4 bases, and 9 bases lay outside the gene matches. CDR3 in amino acids: CAISGDSSWGFF. CDR3 nucleotide sequence: TGTGCCATCAGTGGGGACAGCTCATGGGGGTTCTTC.

J is TRBJ1-4 and V is TRBV11-2; no reliable D call. Germline V gene sequence: CDR1 SGHAT, CDR2 FQNNGV. The CDR3 loop spans 15 amino acids. Trimming left V 0 bases short and J 8 bases short, with 13 bases between. The CDR3 region has the DNA TGTGCCAGCAGCTTAGATTCGGGGTCAGGCGAAAAACTGTTTTTT. It specifies CASSLDSGSGEKLFF.

The chain joins TRBV6-5 to TRBJ1-6; 11 bases are shared with TRBD1. Per the germline V gene, CDR1 is MNHEY and CDR2 is SVGAGI. With 0 bases clipped from V and 16 bases from J, the junction kept 8 bases outside the gene matches. The CDR3 consists of 15 residues. The CDR3 nucleotides are TGTGCCAGCAGTTACTCCGGGACAGGGGGGACCACTCTCCACTTT. Its protein product is CASSYSGTGGTTLHF.

The V call is TRBV11-2, the J call TRBJ2-1; 8 bases map to TRBD2. The germline CDR1 and CDR2 sequences are SGHAT and FQNNGV. Unmatched junction bases numbered 11, after V lost 4 bases and J lost 9 bases. The CDR3 totals 15 residues. CDR3 DNA sequence: TGTGCCAGCAGCTCCTTTACGGGGGGGCCAGGTGAGCAGTTCTTC. It specifies CASSSFTGGPGEQFF.

This clone appeared a single time. CDR3 residues: CAWSTGGGTDTQYF. CDR3 nucleotides: TGTGCCTGGAGCACTGGAGGGGGCACAGATACGCAGTATTTT. This sequence joins TRBV30 and TRBJ2-3; possibly TRBD2 for D (6 bases). The ends were cut back, 3 bases at V and 1 base at J, with 11 bases in the middle. Per the germline V gene, CDR1 is GTSNPN and CDR2 is SVGIG (reference sequence). This CDR3 has 14 amino acids.

The chain is built from TRBV7-3 and TRBJ2-1; TRBD2 agrees at 7 bases. The germline CDR1 and CDR2 sequences are SGHTA and FQGTGA. V lost 5 bases and J lost 9; bases outside the gene matches: 16. The CDR3 has 16 residues. For the CDR3, the DNA is TGTGCCAGCAGCCCGCAAGCGGGAAAATGGGGTGGTGAGCAGTTCTTC. Translation: CASSPQAGKWGGEQFF.

This sequence joins TRBV6-6 and TRBJ1-2, with 10 bases lining up with TRBD1. The V segment lost 6 bases and the J segment 5 bases; nucleotides outside the gene matches: 6. This CDR3 has 14 amino acids. Germline CDR1 reads MNHNY; CDR2 reads SVGAGI (reference sequence). DNA for the CDR3: TGTGCCAGCAGCGGGGACAGGGGAGGGTATGGCTACACCTTC. This sequence encodes CASSGDRGGYGYTF.

The rearrangement joins TRBV7-2 to TRBJ2-5; the match to TRBD2 covers 10 bases. The V gene's germline CDR1 is SGHTA and CDR2 FQGNSA. The CDR3 spans 16 residues. Trimming at V came to 1 base and at J to 1 base, leaving 3 bases not matched to a gene. The CDR3 reads CASSLGLAGAQETQYF. The CDR3 nucleotides are TGTGCCAGCAGCTTAGGCCTAGCGGGGGCCCAAGAGACCCAGTACTTC.

This chain uses TRBV6-1 with TRBJ2-7; D is ambiguous. CDR1 is MNHNS and CDR2 is SASEGT in the germline V gene. V was cut by 6 bases and J by 0 bases, with 15 bases left in between. CDR3 size: 15 residues. The CDR3 loop is CASSRGTPLSYEQYF. The DNA for the CDR3 is TGTGCCAGCAGCCGCGGAACCCCACTCTCCTACGAGCAGTACTTC.

This chain joins TRBV19 and TRBJ1-5; weak D call: TRBD1 (6 bases). The CDR3 covers 15 residues. V was shortened by 6 bases and J by 6 bases, with 18 bases between the two germline ends. CDR1 and CDR2 from the germline V gene are LNHDA and SQIVND (reference sequence). In DNA, the CDR3 is TGTGCCAGTAGCCTGGGGGGCGGGAGAGCTCAGCCCCAGCATTTT. Protein product: CASSLGGGRAQPQHF.

V and J are TRBV4-3 and TRBJ1-6; no reliable D call. Between the trimmed V and J ends, which lost 0 bases and 0 bases, there was a span of 12 bases. The CDR3 runs to 18 residues. Germline lookup yields CDR1 LGHNA and CDR2 YSLEER. For the CDR3, the DNA is TGCGCCAGCAGCCAAGAAGGGAGTGGGAGCTCCTATAATTCACCCCTCCACTTT. Protein: CASSQEGSGSSYNSPLHF.

The V gene is TRBV7-2, the J gene TRBJ2-3, with TRBD2 identical over 10 bases. The CDR3 runs 16 residues. CDR1 SGHTA and CDR2 FQGNSA come from the germline V gene. V was clipped by 3 bases and J by 2 bases; unmatched bases: 5. CDR3 sequence (DNA): TGTGCCAGCAGCTTTGGGACTAGCGAATACACAGATACGCAGTATTTT. Amino acids: CASSFGTSEYTDTQYF.